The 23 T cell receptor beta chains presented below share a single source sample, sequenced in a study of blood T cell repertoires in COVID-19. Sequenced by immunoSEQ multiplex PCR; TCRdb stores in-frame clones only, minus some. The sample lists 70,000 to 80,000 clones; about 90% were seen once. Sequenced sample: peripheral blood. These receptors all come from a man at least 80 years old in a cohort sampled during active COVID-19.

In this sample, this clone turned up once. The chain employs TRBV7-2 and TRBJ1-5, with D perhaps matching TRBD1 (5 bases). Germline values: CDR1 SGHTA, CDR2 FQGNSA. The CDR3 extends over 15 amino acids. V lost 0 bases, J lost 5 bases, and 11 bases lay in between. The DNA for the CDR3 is TGTGCCAGCAGCTTAGCGGGGCGGGAGGATCAGCCCCAGCATTTT. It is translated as CASSLAGREDQPQHF.

The CDR3 nucleotides read TGTGCCAGCAGTCCGGGACAGGGGGCATACGAGCAGTACTTC. As protein: CASSPGQGAYEQYF. V usage is TRBV2 and J usage is TRBJ2-7; 12 bases agree with TRBD1. After removal of 5 bases from V and 4 bases from J, the junction contained 3 bases not matched to a gene. This CDR3 has 14 residues. Germline CDR1 reads SNHLY; CDR2 reads FYNNEI.

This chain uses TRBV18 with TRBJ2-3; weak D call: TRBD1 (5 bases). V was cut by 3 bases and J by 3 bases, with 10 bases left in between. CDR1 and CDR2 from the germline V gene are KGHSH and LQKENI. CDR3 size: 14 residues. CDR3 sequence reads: CASSPDRSTDTQYF. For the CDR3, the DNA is TGTGCCAGCTCACCTGACAGATCAACAGATACGCAGTATTTT.

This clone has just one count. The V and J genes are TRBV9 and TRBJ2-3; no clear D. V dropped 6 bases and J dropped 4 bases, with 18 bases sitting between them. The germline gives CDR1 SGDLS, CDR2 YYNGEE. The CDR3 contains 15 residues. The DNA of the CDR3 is TGTGCCAGCACCCGTAGTTCAGGCCCATCAGATACGCAGTATTTT. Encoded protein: CASTRSSGPSDTQYF.

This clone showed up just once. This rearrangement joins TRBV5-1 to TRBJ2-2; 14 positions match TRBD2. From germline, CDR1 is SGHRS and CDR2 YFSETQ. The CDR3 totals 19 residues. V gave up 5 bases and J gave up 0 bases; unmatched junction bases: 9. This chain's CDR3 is CASSPRGTSGGPNTGELFF. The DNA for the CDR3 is TGCGCCAGCAGTCCCAGGGGGACTAGCGGGGGCCCGAACACCGGGGAGCTGTTTTTT.

CDR3 coding DNA: TGTGCCACCAGTCTCGGACTAGCGGGGGGAGAGCAGTTCTTC. Encoded protein: CATSLGLAGGEQFF. The rearrangement uses TRBV24-1 and TRBJ2-1; TRBD2 agrees at 14 bases. V was pared by 6 bases and J by 10 bases, with 4 bases of the junction left unmatched. Germline lookup yields CDR1 KGHDR and CDR2 SFDVKD. The CDR3 is 14 amino acids.

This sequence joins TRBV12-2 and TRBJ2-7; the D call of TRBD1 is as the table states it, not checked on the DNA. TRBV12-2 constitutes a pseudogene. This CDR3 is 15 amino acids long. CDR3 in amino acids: CASRRTGQGTYEQYV. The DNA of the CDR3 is TGTGCAAGTCGACGCACGGGACAGGGAACCTACGAGCAGTACGTC.

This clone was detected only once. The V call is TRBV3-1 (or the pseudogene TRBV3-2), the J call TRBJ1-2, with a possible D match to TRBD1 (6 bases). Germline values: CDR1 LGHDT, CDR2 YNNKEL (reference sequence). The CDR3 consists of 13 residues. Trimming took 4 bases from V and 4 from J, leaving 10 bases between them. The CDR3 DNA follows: TGTGCCAGCAGCCCCCAGGGGAGCTATGGCTACACCTTC. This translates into CASSPQGSYGYTF.

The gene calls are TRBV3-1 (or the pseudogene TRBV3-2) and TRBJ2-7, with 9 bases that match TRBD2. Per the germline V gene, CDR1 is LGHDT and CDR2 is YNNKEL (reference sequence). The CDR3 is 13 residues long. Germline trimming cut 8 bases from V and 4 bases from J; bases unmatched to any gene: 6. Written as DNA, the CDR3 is TGTGCCAGCGCCCCTAGCGGGGAGTACGAGCAGTACTTC. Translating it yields CASAPSGEYEQYF.

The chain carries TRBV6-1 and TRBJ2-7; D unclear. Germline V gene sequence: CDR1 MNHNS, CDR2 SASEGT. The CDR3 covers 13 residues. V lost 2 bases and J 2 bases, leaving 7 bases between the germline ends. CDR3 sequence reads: CASSEPQAYEQYV. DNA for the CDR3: TGTGCCAGCAGTGAACCCCAGGCCTACGAGCAGTACGTC.

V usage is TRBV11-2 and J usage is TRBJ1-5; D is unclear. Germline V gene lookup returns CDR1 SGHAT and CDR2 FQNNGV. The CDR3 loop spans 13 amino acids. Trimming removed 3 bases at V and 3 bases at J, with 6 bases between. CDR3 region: CASSFQFNQPQHF. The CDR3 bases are TGTGCCAGCAGCTTTCAATTCAATCAGCCCCAGCATTTT.

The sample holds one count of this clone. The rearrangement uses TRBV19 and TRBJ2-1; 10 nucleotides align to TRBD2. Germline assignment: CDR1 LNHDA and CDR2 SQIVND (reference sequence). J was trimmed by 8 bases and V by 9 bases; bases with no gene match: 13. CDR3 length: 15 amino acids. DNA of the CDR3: TGTGCCAGCCGTCGGTCGGAAGCGGGGGGGGATGAGCAGTTCTTC. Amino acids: CASRRSEAGGDEQFF.

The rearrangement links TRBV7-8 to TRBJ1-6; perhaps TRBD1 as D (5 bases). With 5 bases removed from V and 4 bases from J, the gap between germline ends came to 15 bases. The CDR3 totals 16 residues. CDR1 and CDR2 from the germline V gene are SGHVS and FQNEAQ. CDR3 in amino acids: CASSLGGAFYNSPLHF. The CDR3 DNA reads TGTGCCAGCAGCCTGGGAGGGGCCTTTTATAATTCACCCCTCCACTTT.

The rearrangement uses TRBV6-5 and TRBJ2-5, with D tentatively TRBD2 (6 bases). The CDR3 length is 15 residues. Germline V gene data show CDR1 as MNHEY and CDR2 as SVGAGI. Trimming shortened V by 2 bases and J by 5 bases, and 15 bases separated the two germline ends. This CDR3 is CASSYRGGGWETQYF. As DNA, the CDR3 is TGTGCCAGCAGTTACAGGGGAGGTGGATGGGAGACCCAGTACTTC.

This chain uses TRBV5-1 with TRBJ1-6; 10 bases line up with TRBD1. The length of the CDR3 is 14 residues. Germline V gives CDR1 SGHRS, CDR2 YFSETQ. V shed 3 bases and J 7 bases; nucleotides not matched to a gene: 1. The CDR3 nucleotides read TGCGCCAGCAGCTGGGGACAGGGGAATTCACCCCTCCACTTT. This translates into CASSWGQGNSPLHF.

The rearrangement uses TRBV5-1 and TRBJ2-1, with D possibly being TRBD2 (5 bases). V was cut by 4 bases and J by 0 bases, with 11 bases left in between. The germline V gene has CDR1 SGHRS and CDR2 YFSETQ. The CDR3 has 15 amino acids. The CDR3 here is CASSQDSSSYNEQFF. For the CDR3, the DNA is TGCGCCAGCAGCCAGGACTCGAGCTCCTACAATGAGCAGTTCTTC.

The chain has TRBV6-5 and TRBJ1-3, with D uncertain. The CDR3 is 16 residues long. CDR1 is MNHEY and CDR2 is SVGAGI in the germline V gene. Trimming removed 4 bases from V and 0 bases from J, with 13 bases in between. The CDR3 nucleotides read TGTGCCAGCAGTTCAGCTGGGCCCTTCTCTGGAAACACCATATATTTT. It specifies CASSSAGPFSGNTIYF.

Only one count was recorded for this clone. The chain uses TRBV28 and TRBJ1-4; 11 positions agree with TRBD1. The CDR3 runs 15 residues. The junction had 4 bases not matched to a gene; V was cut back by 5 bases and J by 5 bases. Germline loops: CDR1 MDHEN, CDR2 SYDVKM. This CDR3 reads CASSTRTGGNEKLFF. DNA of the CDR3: TGTGCCAGCAGTACTCGGACAGGGGGCAATGAAAAACTGTTTTTT.

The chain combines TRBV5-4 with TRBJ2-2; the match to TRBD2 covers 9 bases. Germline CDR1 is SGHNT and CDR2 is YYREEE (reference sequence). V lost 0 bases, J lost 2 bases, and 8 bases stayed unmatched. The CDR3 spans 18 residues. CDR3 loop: CASSLAIAGDLNTGELFF. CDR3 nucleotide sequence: TGTGCCAGCAGCTTGGCAATAGCGGGGGATCTAAACACCGGGGAGCTGTTTTTT.

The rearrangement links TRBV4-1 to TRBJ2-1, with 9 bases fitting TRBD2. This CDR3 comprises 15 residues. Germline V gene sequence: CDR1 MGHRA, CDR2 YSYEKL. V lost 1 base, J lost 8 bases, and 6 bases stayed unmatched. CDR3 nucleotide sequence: TGCGCCAGCAGCCAAGGCGGGGGGGCCGTGTATGAGCAGTTCTTC. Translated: CASSQGGGAVYEQFF.

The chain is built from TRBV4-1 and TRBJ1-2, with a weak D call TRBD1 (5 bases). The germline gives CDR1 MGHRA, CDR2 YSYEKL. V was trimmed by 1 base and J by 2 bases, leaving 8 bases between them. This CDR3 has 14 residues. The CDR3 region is CASSQGTGNYGYTF. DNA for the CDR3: TGCGCCAGCAGCCAAGGAACAGGAAACTATGGCTACACCTTC.

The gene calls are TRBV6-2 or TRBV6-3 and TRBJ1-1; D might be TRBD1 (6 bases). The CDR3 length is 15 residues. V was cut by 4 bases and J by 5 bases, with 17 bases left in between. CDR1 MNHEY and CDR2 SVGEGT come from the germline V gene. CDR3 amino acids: CASSLMGGGRTEAFF. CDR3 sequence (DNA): TGTGCCAGCAGTTTAATGGGCGGGGGGCGAACTGAAGCTTTCTTT.

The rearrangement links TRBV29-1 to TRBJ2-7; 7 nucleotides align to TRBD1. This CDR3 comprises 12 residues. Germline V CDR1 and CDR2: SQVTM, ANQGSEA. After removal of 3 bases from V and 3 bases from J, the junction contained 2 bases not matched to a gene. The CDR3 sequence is CSVETGLYEQYF. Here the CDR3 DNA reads TGCAGCGTTGAGACAGGGCTCTACGAGCAGTACTTC.